Shown below are 26 T cell receptor beta chains from a single sample sequenced in a study of PD-L1 blockade in urothelial cancer. Clones were sequenced by immunoSEQ multiplex PCR, and TCRdb holds only the in-frame ones, with some missing. The table lists 65,000 to 80,000 clones, about 85% of them singletons, with 4.5% to 5.5% in the top ten. Material: PBMCs, obtained around atezolizumab (anti-PD-L1) treatment. These receptor sequences come from a man between 65 and 80 years old with urothelial cancer.

The chain links TRBV7-2 to TRBJ1-2, with TRBD1 matching over 12 bases. The V gene's germline CDR1 is SGHTA and CDR2 FQGNSA. The CDR3 is 15 residues long. Unmatched junction bases numbered 9, after V lost 5 bases and J lost 8 bases. Here the CDR3 DNA reads TGTGCCAGCAGCCCCCACTCGGGACAGGGGGCAGGCTACACCTTC. Encoded protein: CASSPHSGQGAGYTF.

The chain combines TRBV5-1 with TRBJ1-1; D might be TRBD1 (6 bases). Germline V gene data show CDR1 as SGHRS and CDR2 as YFSETQ. CDR3 length: 15 amino acids. Trimming removed 4 bases from V and 5 bases from J, with 18 bases in between. CDR3 protein: CASSQVQGKGTEAFF. The CDR3 nucleotides are TGCGCCAGCAGCCAAGTACAGGGAAAGGGGACTGAAGCTTTCTTT.

The chain joins TRBV27 to TRBJ2-5; D possibly corresponds to TRBD2 (7 bases). The germline V and J ends were trimmed by 3 bases and 4 bases, with 21 bases remaining between them. Germline assignment: CDR1 MNHEY and CDR2 SMNVEV (reference sequence). This CDR3 comprises 17 residues. CDR3 DNA sequence: TGTGCCAGCAGTTTTATCGCTAGCGGAGGGGGGCGAGAGACCCAGTACTTC. Its protein product is CASSFIASGGGRETQYF.

In its sample, this clone was seen a few times. V usage is TRBV5-8 and J usage is TRBJ2-1, with D possibly being TRBD2 (6 bases). The germline gives CDR1 SGHTS, CDR2 YDEGEE. V dropped 7 bases and J dropped 8 bases, with 28 bases sitting between them. This CDR3 region has 17 residues. The CDR3 bases are TGTGCCAGCCCTAGAACGGGACTTATCCCCCCTGGGGATGAGCAGTTCTTC. Encoded protein: CASPRTGLIPPGDEQFF.

V gene TRBV5-5 combines with J gene TRBJ1-2; maybe TRBD1 (5 bases). Trimming removed 2 bases at V and 5 bases at J, with 16 bases between. The germline V gene has CDR1 SGHKS and CDR2 YYEKEE (reference sequence). The CDR3 totals 15 residues. The CDR3 spells CASSFREGRGYGYTF. The DNA of the CDR3 is TGTGCCAGCAGCTTCCGGGAGGGGAGAGGGTATGGCTACACCTTC.

This clone appeared once. The J gene is TRBJ1-2, the V gene TRBV10-3, with 8 bases fitting TRBD1. The germline V gene encodes CDR1 ENHRY and CDR2 SYGVKD. V lost 3 bases and J lost 3; bases outside the gene matches: 3. CDR3 length equals 14 residues. CDR3 DNA sequence: TGTGCCATCAGTGATAACAGGGGGGACTATGGCTACACCTTC. Translated, it gives CAISDNRGDYGYTF.

This sequence joins TRBV9 and TRBJ2-4, with 14 bases identical to TRBD2. V was pared by 5 bases and J by 6 bases, with 4 bases of the junction left unmatched. The CDR3 loop spans 15 amino acids. Germline CDR1 reads SGDLS; CDR2 reads YYNGEE. In DNA, the CDR3 is TGTGCCAGCAGTTACGGGACTAGCGGGAGAAACATTCAGTACTTC. Protein product: CASSYGTSGRNIQYF.

This clone was seen a handful of times. The V and J genes are TRBV27 and TRBJ2-7, with a weak D call TRBD2 (6 bases). The germline V gene encodes CDR1 MNHEY and CDR2 SMNVEV (reference sequence). The CDR3 runs 13 residues. V shed 0 bases and J shed 4 bases, with 7 bases lying between them. As DNA, the CDR3 is TGTGCCAGCAGTTTATCAGCGGGTTACGAGCAGTACTTC. It codes for CASSLSAGYEQYF.

V usage is TRBV7-8 and J usage is TRBJ2-1; TRBD2 matches 14 bases. The CDR3 extends over 14 amino acids. Germline assignment: CDR1 SGHVS and CDR2 FQNEAQ. V was clipped by 8 bases and J by 8 bases; unmatched bases: 5. In nucleotides, the CDR3 is TGTGCCAGCGCCGGGACTAGCGGGAGCTATGAGCAGTTCTTC. Protein: CASAGTSGSYEQFF.

The gene calls are TRBV5-1 and TRBJ2-1, with 8 bases aligning to TRBD2. Per the germline V gene, CDR1 is SGHRS and CDR2 is YFSETQ. CDR3 length: 15 residues. V shed 4 bases and J 2 bases; nucleotides not matched to a gene: 5. CDR3 loop: CASSRISGAYNEQFF. The CDR3, as DNA: TGCGCCAGCAGCCGTATTAGCGGGGCCTACAATGAGCAGTTCTTC.

The chain links TRBV5-1 to TRBJ2-5, with 7 bases that match TRBD2. J was trimmed by 6 bases and V by 4 bases; bases with no gene match: 15. Germline V gene sequence: CDR1 SGHRS, CDR2 YFSETQ. The CDR3 length is 16 residues. The CDR3 here is CASSPGAGRRDKTQYF. CDR3 DNA: TGCGCCAGCAGCCCAGGAGCGGGAAGGCGGGATAAGACCCAGTACTTC.

There are a few counts of this clone. This CDR3 reads CASSKGRNSNQPQHF. DNA of the CDR3: TGTGCCAGCAGCAAAGGGCGGAATAGCAATCAGCCCCAGCATTTT. The chain links TRBV21-1 to TRBJ1-5. TRBV21-1 is classified as a pseudogene. CDR3 length equals 15 residues.

The chain links TRBV18 to TRBJ2-3; 7 bases match TRBD2. CDR3 length equals 17 residues. V lost 5 bases, J lost 0 bases, and 11 bases stayed unmatched. Germline CDR1 is KGHSH and CDR2 is LQKENI. The CDR3 nucleotides are TGTGCCAGCTCATCGCAGGGTGGTAGCGGGAGCACAGATACGCAGTATTTT. This encodes CASSSQGGSGSTDTQYF.

This rearrangement joins TRBV6-6 to TRBJ2-7, with TRBD2 as a possible D gene (6 bases). The V and J ends lost 0 bases and 3 bases respectively, with 9 bases between them. Germline lookup yields CDR1 MNHNY and CDR2 SVGAGI (reference sequence). The CDR3 has 14 amino acids. The CDR3 sequence is CASSYSEEGYEQYF. In DNA form, the CDR3 reads TGTGCCAGCAGTTACTCCGAGGAGGGCTACGAGCAGTACTTC.

The genes are TRBV11-2 and TRBJ2-1; 11 nucleotides align to TRBD2. Germline V gives CDR1 SGHAT, CDR2 FQNNGV. The CDR3 consists of 16 residues. Trimming removed 2 bases from V and 6 bases from J; junction bases left unmatched: 6. The CDR3 here is CASSLRGLADLNEQFF. The CDR3, as DNA: TGTGCCAGCAGCTTAAGGGGACTAGCGGACCTCAATGAGCAGTTCTTC.

The chain links TRBV27 to TRBJ2-1; D uncertain. Trimming shortened V by 0 bases and J by 7 bases, and 13 bases separated the two germline ends. Germline-derived CDR1 and CDR2 are MNHEY and SMNVEV (reference sequence). This CDR3 is 15 amino acids long. CDR3 nucleotide sequence: TGTGCCAGCAGTTTATCTCCCCCAGGAAGGAATGAGCAGTTCTTC. Residues: CASSLSPPGRNEQFF.

This clone turned up a few times. The chain links TRBV9 to TRBJ2-1; TRBD2 aligns across 8 bases. This CDR3 spans 15 amino acids. V lost 0 bases and J lost 7; bases outside the gene matches: 6. Per the germline V gene, CDR1 is SGDLS and CDR2 is YYNGEE. In nucleotides, the CDR3 is TGTGCCAGCAGCGTAGTAACAAGCGGGGGAAATGAGCAGTTCTTC. This translates into CASSVVTSGGNEQFF. Full variable domain (remainder filled in from reference TRBV9 and TRBJ2-1): DSGVTQTPKHLITATGQRVTLRCSPRSGDLSVYWYQQSLDQGLQFLIQYYNGEERAKGNILERFSAQQFPDLHSELNLSSLELGDSALYFCASSVVTSGGNEQFFGPGTRLTVL.

The rearrangement joins TRBV25-1 to TRBJ2-1; D is perhaps TRBD2 (7 bases). The CDR3 has 16 amino acids. Trimming removed 2 bases from V and 8 bases from J, with 19 bases in between. CDR1 is MGHDK and CDR2 is SYGVNS in the germline V gene. This CDR3 reads CASSEITLGGADEQFF. The CDR3 coding sequence is TGTGCCAGCAGTGAAATAACCCTTGGGGGGGCAGATGAGCAGTTCTTC.

The V and J genes are TRBV11-2 and TRBJ2-7; perhaps TRBD1 as D (6 bases). Trimming took 5 bases from V and 3 from J, leaving 11 bases between them. The CDR3 totals 13 residues. Germline V gene sequence: CDR1 SGHAT, CDR2 FQNNGV. The CDR3 bases are TGTGCCAGCAGCCTCGGACAGAACTACGAGCAGTACTTC. Amino acid sequence: CASSLGQNYEQYF.

The count of this clone is one. This sequence joins TRBV12-5 and TRBJ2-1, with D possibly matching TRBD1 (8 bases). Germline loops: CDR1 LGHNT, CDR2 FRNRAP. This CDR3 has 13 amino acids. With 2 bases removed from V and 8 bases from J, the gap between germline ends came to 10 bases. This chain's CDR3 is CASGLTGGDEQFF. In nucleotides, the CDR3 is TGTGCTAGTGGTTTGACAGGGGGGGATGAGCAGTTCTTC.

The V and J genes are TRBV5-1 and TRBJ2-7; no clear D. V was trimmed by 0 bases and J by 6 bases, leaving 10 bases between them. In germline, CDR1 is SGHRS, CDR2 YFSETQ. The CDR3 contains 13 residues. CDR3 residues: CASSLVSVGEQYF. As DNA, the CDR3 is TGCGCCAGCAGCTTGGTGTCCGTCGGCGAGCAGTACTTC.

A single count supports this clone. V usage is TRBV19 and J usage is TRBJ2-7, with 7 bases matching TRBD1. Trimming removed 3 bases from V and 5 bases from J; junction bases left unmatched: 13. The length of the CDR3 is 16 residues. Germline V lookup: CDR1 LNHDA, CDR2 SQIVND (reference sequence). CDR3 region: CASSIDRNRGTHEQYF. As DNA, the CDR3 is TGTGCCAGTAGTATTGATCGGAACAGGGGAACCCACGAGCAGTACTTC.

This chain links TRBV28 with TRBJ2-1; 9 positions match TRBD1. From germline, CDR1 is MDHEN and CDR2 SYDVKM. The V gene end was trimmed by 8 bases and the J gene end by 2 bases; junction bases not matched to a gene: 10. The CDR3 is 16 residues long. CDR3: CASGHRGRAPYNEQFF. CDR3 nucleotide sequence: TGTGCCAGCGGGCACAGGGGGCGAGCTCCCTACAATGAGCAGTTCTTC.

The chain is built from TRBV13 and TRBJ2-2, with 8 positions matching TRBD1. The CDR3 has 16 amino acids. J was trimmed by 7 bases and V by 5 bases; bases with no gene match: 12. From germline, CDR1 is PRHDT and CDR2 FYEKMQ (reference sequence). CDR3 amino acids: CASSPIQGAVGGELFF. CDR3 bases: TGTGCCAGCAGCCCAATCCAGGGGGCTGTAGGCGGGGAGCTGTTTTTT. The whole variable domain, remainder taken from reference TRBV13 and TRBJ2-2, is AAGVIQSPRHLIKEKRETATLKCYPIPRHDTVYWYQQGPGQDPQFLISFYEKMQSDKGSIPDRFSAQQFSDYHSELNMSSLELGDSALYFCASSPIQGAVGGELFFGEGSRLTVL.

This chain links TRBV18 with TRBJ1-1, with D possibly matching TRBD1 (5 bases). Trimming pared 3 bases from V and 8 bases from J, leaving 13 bases between. This CDR3 spans 13 amino acids. CDR1 KGHSH and CDR2 LQKENI come from the germline V gene. Written as DNA, the CDR3 is TGTGCCAGCTCACCCCCCAACCAGGGCGAAGCTTTCTTT. This encodes CASSPPNQGEAFF.

This chain joins TRBV2 and TRBJ2-3, with TRBD2 identical over 9 bases. The CDR3 loop spans 16 amino acids. Trimming removed 1 base from V and 3 bases from J; junction bases left unmatched: 5. In germline, CDR1 is SNHLY, CDR2 FYNNEI. CDR3 coding DNA: TGTGCCAGCAGTGAAGGCACTAGCGGGTTTACAGATACGCAGTATTTT. Translated, it gives CASSEGTSGFTDTQYF.